One sample yielded the 9 T cell receptor beta chains listed below, sequenced in a study of blood T cell repertoires in COVID-19. Assay used: immunoSEQ multiplex PCR; TCRdb lists only in-frame clones, some missing. Found here are about 170,000 clones, about nine tenths of them singletons; the top ten hold 10% to 11%. Source material: peripheral blood. Receptors were obtained from a woman aged 55-75 years with COVID-19, enrolled during active disease.

The gene calls are TRBV28 and TRBJ1-5, with 10 bases aligning to TRBD1. The CDR3 extends over 18 amino acids. Trimming took 7 bases from V and 0 from J; bases not matched to a gene: 12. The V gene's germline CDR1 is MDHEN and CDR2 SYDVKM. Here the CDR3 DNA reads TGTGCCAGCAATTCCAGGACAGGGGGAACTTATAGCAATCAGCCCCAGCATTTT. It specifies CASNSRTGGTYSNQPQHF.

V usage is TRBV28 and J usage is TRBJ1-2; 7 bases align to TRBD1. V lost 6 bases, J lost 4 bases, and 8 bases stayed unmatched. The germline gives CDR1 MDHEN, CDR2 SYDVKM. The CDR3 sequence is 14 residues long. The CDR3 region has the DNA TGTGCCAGCAGGTCGACAGGGTTTCCCTATGGCTACACCTTC. As protein: CASRSTGFPYGYTF.

The V gene is TRBV29-1, the J gene TRBJ2-1; 11 nucleotides match TRBD2. Germline V gene lookup returns CDR1 SQVTM and CDR2 ANQGSEA. The CDR3 contains 18 residues. Trimming at V came to 1 base and at J to 4 bases, leaving 12 bases not matched to a gene. The DNA of the CDR3 is TGCAGCGTTGAAGGAGGGGGACTTAGCGGGAGGGTTTACAATGAGCAGTTCTTC. Protein product: CSVEGGGLSGRVYNEQFF.

This sequence joins TRBV18 and TRBJ1-4; TRBD1 is a possible D gene (6 bases). V was trimmed by 5 bases and J by 8 bases, leaving 9 bases between them. Germline V CDR1 and CDR2: KGHSH, LQKENI. The CDR3 is 12 residues long. CDR3 loop: CASSVTGEKLFF. The CDR3 DNA reads TGTGCCAGCTCAGTCACAGGGGAAAAACTGTTTTTT.

The chain uses TRBV6-2 or TRBV6-3 and TRBJ1-4; 9 bases line up with TRBD1. Germline V gene lookup returns CDR1 MNHEY and CDR2 SVGEGT. This CDR3 has 18 residues. Trimming removed 5 bases from V and 0 bases from J; junction bases left unmatched: 10. CDR3 sequence: CASSGPRGTGPTNEKLFF. The DNA for the CDR3 is TGTGCCAGCAGTGGACCTCGTGGGACAGGGCCAACTAATGAAAAACTGTTTTTT.

This chain connects TRBV6-6 to TRBJ1-2; D may be TRBD1 (5 bases). Trimming shortened V by 0 bases and J by 6 bases, and 8 bases separated the two germline ends. The CDR3 extends over 13 amino acids. Germline V gene lookup returns CDR1 MNHNY and CDR2 SVGAGI (reference sequence). The CDR3 region is CASSYSTRDGYTF. In nucleotides, the CDR3 is TGTGCCAGCAGTTACTCGACCAGGGATGGCTACACCTTC.

This clone was seen a single time. The DNA for the CDR3 is TGTGCCAGCAGTGAAGGCCGGGGGGATTCACCCCTCCACTTT. This translates into CASSEGRGDSPLHF. The gene calls are TRBV6-1 and TRBJ1-6, with a weak D call TRBD1 (5 bases). The V gene's germline CDR1 is MNHNS and CDR2 SASEGT. With 1 base removed from V and 8 bases from J, the gap between germline ends came to 9 bases. The CDR3 extends over 14 amino acids.

This chain links TRBV6-2 or TRBV6-3 with TRBJ2-7; 7 bases line up with TRBD2. V shed 6 bases, J shed 8 bases, and the junction held 16 bases outside the gene matches. The length of the CDR3 is 15 residues. The V gene's germline CDR1 is MNHEY and CDR2 SVGEGT. For the CDR3, the DNA is TGTGCCAGCAGCAACCCGGGACTACCTCCCGGCAAGCAGTACTTC. Protein product: CASSNPGLPPGKQYF.

V usage is TRBV4-3 and J usage is TRBJ2-1, with 7 bases identical to TRBD2. With V trimmed by 2 bases and J by 4 bases, 5 bases remained unmatched. The CDR3 totals 15 residues. Germline values: CDR1 LGHNA, CDR2 YSLEER. CDR3 DNA: TGCGCCAGCAGCCAAACTAGCGAACCGTACAATGAGCAGTTCTTC. Translation gives CASSQTSEPYNEQFF.